A single sample gave rise to the 16 T cell receptor beta chains below, sequenced in a study of identical twins. MiXCR was run by TCRdb on the 5' RACE reads, yielding one entry per CDR3 protein. The table has 750,000 to 950,000 distinct CDR3 sequences, about 12% seen once. The sample was also reused in another study, on yellow fever vaccine responses in identical twins.

The sequenced sample was PBMCs. The receptors were gathered from a woman aged 18-29 years in good health.

This clonotype was observed a handful of times. The chain recombines TRBV5-1 with TRBJ2-7, with 10 bases fitting TRBD1. The CDR3 has 14 amino acids. Germline values: CDR1 SGHRS, CDR2 YFSETQ. Germline trimming cut 4 bases from V and 7 bases from J; bases unmatched to any gene: 8. CDR3 in DNA: TGCGCCAGCAGCGGAAGACAGGGGGCGCAAGAGCAGTACTTC. It translates to CASSGRQGAQEQYF. The full variable domain, its missing parts supplied by reference TRBV5-1 and TRBJ2-7, is KAGVTQTPRYLIKTRGQQVTLSCSPISGHRSVSWYQQTPGQGLQFLFEYFSETQRNKGNFPGRFSGRQFSNSRSEMNVSTLELGDSALYLCASSGRQGAQEQYFGPGTRLTVT.

The gene calls are TRBV9 and TRBJ2-1; D may match TRBD1 or TRBD2 (6 bases each). The CDR3 runs to 15 residues. Germline assignment: CDR1 SGDLS and CDR2 YYNGEE. Trimming took off 0 bases at V and 3 bases at J, with 10 bases between the two ends. As DNA, the CDR3 is TGTGCCAGCAGCGTAGGGGGGGCTATCTACAATGAGCAGTTCTTC. It codes for CASSVGGAIYNEQFF. The whole variable domain, remainder taken from reference TRBV9 and TRBJ2-1, is DSGVTQTPKHLITATGQRVTLRCSPRSGDLSVYWYQQSLDQGLQFLIQYYNGEERAKGNILERFSAQQFPDLHSELNLSSLELGDSALYFCASSVGGAIYNEQFFGPGTRLTVL.

The chain links TRBV27 to TRBJ2-7; tentatively, D is TRBD1 (6 bases). Trimming shortened V by 4 bases and J by 4 bases, and 17 bases separated the two germline ends. Germline CDR1 and CDR2: MNHEY and SMNVEV (reference sequence). This CDR3 region has 15 residues. The CDR3 DNA follows: TGTGCCAGCAGTTCTATACGGGACACACCATACGAGCAGTACTTC. Amino acids: CASSSIRDTPYEQYF.

The chain uses TRBV4-1 and TRBJ2-7, with D perhaps TRBD1 or TRBD2 (5 bases each). Germline V gene sequence: CDR1 MGHRA, CDR2 YSYEKL. The CDR3 is 16 amino acids. The ends were cut back, 1 base at V and 4 bases at J, with 17 bases in the middle. CDR3 sequence (DNA): TGCGCCAGCAGCCAAGGCCCTGGGGCTAGCCGGTACGAGCAGTACTTC. It encodes CASSQGPGASRYEQYF.

The chain joins TRBV28 to TRBJ2-7; 8 nucleotides match TRBD2. Germline V gene lookup returns CDR1 MDHEN and CDR2 SYDVKM. Germline trimming cut 5 bases from V and 2 bases from J; bases unmatched to any gene: 5. The CDR3 contains 14 residues. CDR3 residues: CASSPAGRAYEQYV. In DNA form, the CDR3 reads TGTGCCAGCAGTCCCGCCGGGAGGGCCTACGAGCAGTACGTC.

The chain uses TRBV10-3 and TRBJ2-6; TRBD1 aligns across 8 bases. In germline, CDR1 is ENHRY, CDR2 SYGVKD. The CDR3 extends over 14 amino acids. V shed 6 bases and J 2 bases; nucleotides not matched to a gene: 0. Here the CDR3 DNA reads TGTGCCATCAGGGACAGGGCTGGGGCCAACGTCCTGACTTTC. Translating it yields CAIRDRAGANVLTF.

This clonotype appeared a few times. The rearrangement links TRBV6-2 or TRBV6-3 to TRBJ2-3; possibly TRBD1 for D (5 bases). The CDR3 contains 15 residues. Trimming pared 5 bases from V and 5 bases from J, leaving 17 bases between. The germline gives CDR1 MNHEY, CDR2 SVGEGT. The CDR3 region has the DNA TGTGCCAGCAGTCCCCCGGAAGGGGCAGAAGATACGCAGTATTTT. It yields the protein CASSPPEGAEDTQYF.

This clonotype was seen only a few times. This chain joins TRBV28 and TRBJ2-5; D not certain. The CDR3 consists of 15 residues. Germline values: CDR1 MDHEN, CDR2 SYDVKM. V was pared by 6 bases and J by 5 bases, with 19 bases between. The CDR3 protein is CASSLGLEAPETQYF. CDR3 coding DNA: TGTGCCAGCAGCTTGGGGTTAGAAGCGCCGGAGACCCAGTACTTC. The full variable domain, its missing parts supplied by reference TRBV28 and TRBJ2-5, is DVKVTQSSRYLVKRTGEKVFLECVQDMDHENMFWYRQDPGLGLRLIYFSYDVKMKEKGDIPEGYSVSREKKERFSLILESASTNQTSMYLCASSLGLEAPETQYFGPGTRLLVL.

The chain carries TRBV7-8 and TRBJ2-1, with 7 bases aligning to TRBD1. Per the germline V gene, CDR1 is SGHVS and CDR2 is FQNEAQ. CDR3 length: 14 residues. J was trimmed by 6 bases and V by 2 bases; bases with no gene match: 4. CDR3 DNA sequence: TGTGCCAGCAGCTTAAGGGACAGTGGCAATGAGCAGTTCTTC. Residues: CASSLRDSGNEQFF.

The rearrangement uses TRBV6-6 and TRBJ1-2; no clear D gene. This CDR3 is built from 12 residues. Per germline, CDR1 MNHNY and CDR2 SVGAGI (reference sequence). Trimming removed 0 bases at V and 8 bases at J, with 7 bases between. The CDR3 coding sequence is TGTGCCAGCAGTTACTCTTGGGAAGGCTACACCTTC. Protein product: CASSYSWEGYTF.

This sequence joins TRBV11-3 and TRBJ2-7, with no clear D. This CDR3 region has 13 residues. Germline-derived CDR1 and CDR2 are SGHNT and YENEEA. Trimming stripped 2 bases from V and 3 bases from J, with 8 bases between. CDR3 DNA sequence: TGTGCCAGCAGCTTACGGTACCTCTACGAGCAGTACTTC. Its protein product is CASSLRYLYEQYF.

This clonotype was picked up a small number of times. This chain links TRBV4-2 with TRBJ2-1, with 7 bases aligning to TRBD1. The J segment lost 0 bases and the V segment lost 3 bases, leaving 5 bases of the junction unmatched. The CDR3 has 16 residues. Per germline, CDR1 LGHNA and CDR2 YNFKEQ. Written as DNA, the CDR3 is TGTGCCAGCAGCCAGCAACAGGGGACCTCCTACAATGAGCAGTTCTTC. Protein: CASSQQQGTSYNEQFF.

The chain employs TRBV20-1 and TRBJ1-3; the D is unclear. This CDR3 has 13 residues. Germline V gene data show CDR1 as DFQATT and CDR2 as SNEGSKA (reference sequence). DNA for the CDR3: TGCAGCGCCTTCACACCCTCTGGAAACACCATATATTTT. Residues: CSAFTPSGNTIYF.

The chain is built from TRBV14 and TRBJ2-2; 8 nucleotides line up with TRBD1. Germline V gene lookup returns CDR1 SGHDN and CDR2 FVKESK. The CDR3 is made up of 15 amino acids. The junction had 7 bases not matched to a gene; V was cut back by 1 base and J by 9 bases. The CDR3 DNA reads TGTGCCAGCAGCCAAGGGCAGGGGGCGACCAGGGAGCTGTTTTTT. This gives the protein CASSQGQGATRELFF.

This clonotype has just a few counts. The chain has TRBV21-1 and TRBJ2-1; TRBD1, the table's D call, was not compared with the DNA. TRBV21-1 is classified as a pseudogene. This CDR3 is built from 15 residues. The CDR3 loop is CASSNPGFSYNEQFF. In DNA form, the CDR3 reads TGTGCCAGCAGCAATCCAGGGTTCTCCTACAATGAGCAGTTCTTC.

The chain joins TRBV19 to TRBJ2-1; D uncertain. V shed 3 bases and J shed 7 bases, with 10 bases lying between them. Per the germline V gene, CDR1 is LNHDA and CDR2 is SQIVND (reference sequence). The CDR3 contains 13 residues. The CDR3 sequence: CASSIIDGNEQFF. The CDR3 coding sequence is TGTGCCAGTAGTATCATTGATGGGAATGAGCAGTTCTTC.